A selection of T cell receptor beta chains follows, all from one sample in a study of blood T cell repertoires in COVID-19. This table comes from immunoSEQ multiplex PCR, and its TCRdb copy is limited to in-frame clones, with some not included. This sample has about 90,000 clones; around 92% occur once, and the top ten carry about 2.5%. The sample was peripheral blood. These receptors were taken from a man aged 50-60 years with COVID-19, enrolled during active disease. CDR3s include the opening cysteine and the closing phenylalanine or tryptophan.

>TRBJ2-1|TRBV5-4
CASSSRGRNEQFF
>TRBJ1-5|TRBV5-1
CASSLEGQGTQPQHF
>TRBJ2-2|TRBV6-5
CASTVPGFTGELFF
>TRBJ2-1|TRBV11-3
CASSLETSSYNEQFF
>TRBJ1-3|TRBV7-8
CASSLGQTGSGNTIYF
>TRBJ1-2|TRBV6-4
CASGEYAGEGYTF
>TRBJ1-2|TRBV7-9
CASSFLQGISTF
>TRBJ2-5|TRBV7-3
CASSRMTGAQETQYF
>TRBJ1-5|TRBV12-3/TRBV12-4
CASSLDRDQPQHF
>TRBJ2-1|TRBV3-1/TRBV3-2
CASSQVTYNEQFF
>TRBJ1-1|TRBV18
CASSQGQGFTTEAFF
>TRBJ1-5|TRBV28
CASYSPGVYQPQHF
>TRBJ2-7|TRBV10-3
CAISGGQIYEQYF
>TRBJ1-5|TRBV12-3/TRBV12-4
CASTSGGGQPQHF
>TRBJ1-1|TRBV2
CASRYHSEAFF
>TRBJ1-4|TRBV5-6
CASSPFEGGVEKLFF
>TRBJ2-1|TRBV10-3
CAISEGQGKGNEQFF
>TRBJ1-2|TRBV5-4
CASSSGRDYGYTF
>TRBJ2-3|TRBV3-1/TRBV3-2
CASSQARTDTQYF
>TRBJ2-3|TRBV25-1
CASSDPLGPTDTQYF
>TRBJ2-5|TRBV6-1
CASSEHPSQETQYF
>TRBJ1-5|TRBV18
CASSRGQGEPQHF
>TRBJ1-3|TRBV9
CASSPRTGGNTIYF
>TRBJ1-1|TRBV19
CASSVVPESEAFF
>TRBJ1-5|TRBV6-5
CASSYDSGNQPQHF
>TRBJ2-1|TRBV10-3
CAISERSGGANEQFF
>TRBJ2-1|TRBV9
CASSVYPGQGKGNEQFF
>TRBJ1-2|TRBV7-2
CASSLVPGQRPYTF
>TRBJ1-2|TRBV7-3
CASSLIRPLEGEGYGYTF
>TRBJ1-1|TRBV4-1
CASSPFRGTEAFF
>TRBJ1-6|TRBV3-1/TRBV3-2
CASSQGGRTGGGTPLHF
>TRBJ1-1|TRBV2
CASTLRRQGNTEAFF
>TRBJ1-2|TRBV5-1
CASSFGTDYGYTF
>TRBJ1-1|TRBV9
CASSKVGQGQEAFF
>TRBJ1-6|TRBV5-5
CASSPTGGSSPLHF
>TRBJ2-7|TRBV18
CASSPQGGRYEQYF
>TRBJ1-5|TRBV2
CASRDTGGNTLSNQPQHF
>TRBJ1-5|TRBV30
CAWSRGGHQPQHF
>TRBJ1-3|TRBV6-5
CASSYSIQGTGNTIYF
>TRBJ2-7|TRBV4-1
CASSQSRVSYEQYF
>TRBJ2-3|TRBV7-9
CASSYAGARGEDTQYF
>TRBJ1-1|TRBV4-1
CASSQEAVGARTEAFF
>TRBJ1-2|TRBV19
CASSIGGQPNYGYTF
>TRBJ1-6|TRBV5-1
CASSLVPGQRHNSPLHF
>TRBJ1-2|TRBV11-2
CASSLAWQGNYGYTF
>TRBJ2-1|TRBV6-1
CASSKTETNEQFF
>TRBJ1-2|TRBV4-3
CASSQDAGGYGYTF